This entry lists 15 T cell receptor beta chains sequenced from one sample in a study of cytomegalovirus exposure and HLA in healthy donors. Researchers ran the PCR with 60 Vbeta and 13 Jbeta primers. The protocol was immunoSEQ multiplex PCR, while the TCRdb copy is restricted to in-frame clones and leaves out a portion. Here the sample spans around 100,000 clones, roughly 69% being singletons. The source material was PBMCs. These receptors were obtained from a man under 40 in good health and CMV-seropositive.

This clone was seen a handful of times. The chain couples TRBV10-2 to TRBJ2-6; TRBD2 is a possible D gene (5 bases). The CDR3 runs to 15 residues. V was pared by 4 bases and J by 3 bases, with 10 bases between. CDR1 is WSHSY and CDR2 is SAAADI in the germline V gene. The DNA of the CDR3 is TGCGCCAGCAGTGTTATGGGGAGTGGGGCCAACGTCCTGACTTTC. It codes for CASSVMGSGANVLTF.

The chain employs TRBV7-9 and TRBJ1-6; 7 bases align to TRBD1. The germline V gene has CDR1 SEHNR and CDR2 FQNEAQ (reference sequence). The CDR3 covers 16 residues. The V and J ends lost 6 bases and 7 bases, in that order; junction bases with no gene match: 12. CDR3 amino acids: CASRLRTGTENSPLHF. CDR3 coding DNA: TGTGCCAGCAGGCTTAGAACGGGGACAGAGAATTCACCCCTCCACTTT.

J is TRBJ1-6 and V is TRBV5-1, with unresolved D. CDR3 length: 14 residues. V was shortened by 6 bases and J by 9 bases, with 16 bases between the two germline ends. CDR1 and CDR2 (germline): SGHRS, YFSETQ. This chain's CDR3 is CASTPRREPSPLHF. The CDR3, as DNA: TGCGCCAGCACCCCGAGGAGGGAACCTTCACCCCTCCACTTT.

The chain is built from TRBV7-9 and TRBJ1-3; 9 bases match TRBD1. The germline CDR1 and CDR2 sequences are SEHNR and FQNEAQ (reference sequence). This CDR3 contains 18 residues. V dropped 5 bases and J dropped 1; count of bases not matched to a gene: 12. This chain's CDR3 is CASSQPQTTGGSGNTIYF. CDR3 DNA: TGTGCCAGCAGCCAACCTCAAACGACAGGGGGGTCTGGAAACACCATATATTTT.

The chain is built from TRBV9 and TRBJ2-2; D gene ambiguous. In germline, CDR1 is SGDLS, CDR2 YYNGEE. The CDR3 is made up of 14 amino acids. Trimming removed 4 bases at V and 0 bases at J, with 7 bases between. CDR3 region: CASSFQTNTGELFF. The CDR3 nucleotides read TGTGCCAGCAGCTTCCAAACGAACACCGGGGAGCTGTTTTTT.

V gene TRBV5-4 combines with J gene TRBJ2-3, with TRBD1 matching 8 bases. This CDR3 contains 15 residues. The junction had 8 bases not matched to a gene; V was cut back by 4 bases and J by 4 bases. Germline CDR1 reads SGHNT; CDR2 reads YYREEE (reference sequence). CDR3 protein: CASSLDRARADTQYF. The DNA for the CDR3 is TGTGCCAGCAGCCTGGACAGGGCTAGGGCAGATACGCAGTATTTT. The whole variable domain, filled in from reference TRBV5-4 and TRBJ2-3, reads ETGVTQSPTHLIKTRGQQVTLRCSSQSGHNTVSWYQQALGQGPQFIFQYYREEENGRGNFPPRFSGLQFPNYSSELNVNALELDDSALYLCASSLDRARADTQYFGPGTRLTVL.

The chain uses TRBV29-1 and TRBJ2-7, with D unresolved. V was shortened by 4 bases and J by 2 bases, with 6 bases between the two germline ends. This CDR3 comprises 11 residues. Germline CDR1 reads SQVTM; CDR2 reads ANQGSEA. This chain's CDR3 is CSVGPTYEQYF. CDR3 nucleotide sequence: TGCAGCGTTGGGCCGACCTACGAGCAGTACTTC.

This clone has just one count. CDR3 sequence (DNA): TGCGCCAGCAGCTTTGGATTAGCGGGGGGGCGGGAGACCCAGTACTTC. Translated, it gives CASSFGLAGGRETQYF. This rearrangement joins TRBV5-1 to TRBJ2-5, with 11 bases aligning to TRBD2. The CDR3 contains 16 residues. Trimming removed 2 bases from V and 5 bases from J; junction bases left unmatched: 8. CDR1 SGHRS and CDR2 YFSETQ come from the germline V gene.

This clone was detected only a few times. The CDR3 loop reads CASSSSSYNEQFF. The CDR3 DNA reads TGTGCCAGCAGCTCTAGTTCGTACAATGAGCAGTTCTTC. The chain is built from TRBV5-4 and TRBJ2-1; the D is unclear. V was pared by 3 bases and J by 4 bases, with 8 bases between. The CDR3 contains 13 residues. Looked up from germline, CDR1 is SGHNT and CDR2 is YYREEE (reference sequence).

The rearrangement uses TRBV6-1 and TRBJ2-2; D gene uncertain. This CDR3 is 15 amino acids long. CDR1 MNHNS and CDR2 SASEGT come from the germline V gene. The V end was cut by 1 base, the J end by 4 bases, with 10 bases between. The CDR3: CASSEGLRGTGELFF. For the CDR3, the DNA is TGTGCCAGCAGTGAAGGGCTACGCGGCACCGGGGAGCTGTTTTTT.

The chain uses TRBV6-5 and TRBJ2-7; 7 bases fit TRBD1. The V gene end was trimmed by 8 bases and the J gene end by 2 bases; junction bases not matched to a gene: 6. Germline V lookup: CDR1 MNHEY, CDR2 SVGAGI. CDR3 length: 13 residues. This chain's CDR3 is CASAIDRAYEQYF. The CDR3 DNA follows: TGTGCCAGCGCAATTGACAGGGCCTACGAGCAGTACTTC.

The chain recombines TRBV19 with TRBJ2-7, with 7 bases aligning to TRBD1. Trimming at V came to 5 bases and at J to 3 bases, leaving 10 bases not matched to a gene. CDR1 is LNHDA and CDR2 is SQIVND in the germline V gene (reference sequence). This CDR3 is 15 amino acids long. The CDR3 region is CASSVTGTDYYEQYF. CDR3 bases: TGTGCCAGTAGTGTTACCGGGACAGATTACTACGAGCAGTACTTC.

This clone was recorded a few times. This chain connects TRBV7-9 to TRBJ2-5, with TRBD2 matching over 13 bases. The assigned J gene may be wrong: the sequence end matches TRBJ2-7 better. The CDR3 loop spans 15 amino acids. Per germline, CDR1 SEHNR and CDR2 FQNEAQ (reference sequence). The CDR3 nucleotides read TGTGCCAGCAGCCCCGGGACTAGCGGGGACTACGAGCAGTACTTC. This sequence encodes CASSPGTSGDYEQYF.

The V and J genes are TRBV5-4 and TRBJ2-1, with 14 bases matching TRBD2. The CDR3 loop spans 17 amino acids. Looked up from germline, CDR1 is SGHNT and CDR2 is YYREEE (reference sequence). The J segment lost 2 bases and the V segment lost 4 bases, leaving 5 bases of the junction unmatched. Here the CDR3 DNA reads TGTGCCAGCAGCGCCGGACTAGCGGGGGGACCCTACAATGAGCAGTTCTTC. Its protein product is CASSAGLAGGPYNEQFF.

The chain recombines TRBV5-6 with TRBJ2-2; 9 bases line up with TRBD1. V lost 4 bases and J lost 0; bases outside the gene matches: 7. The CDR3 sequence is 17 residues long. From germline, CDR1 is SGHDT and CDR2 YYEEEE. CDR3 nucleotide sequence: TGTGCCAGCAGCCTAGGACAGGGGATAGCGAACACCGGGGAGCTGTTTTTT. Its translation: CASSLGQGIANTGELFF.